This entry is about one TCR beta chain. The antigen it recognizes is unknown. Per-base qualities were not stored, and no clone one base away is much larger. For the CD8 naive samples, CD45RO-negative cells were positively selected for CCR7, yielding a CD45RA+CCR7+ population from which TemRA cells were excluded. Donors were healthy HIV-negative adults with no recently reported acute infections or vaccinations. Every donor was a Caucasian adult living in Nashville, Tennessee, USA. Blood was obtained by leukapheresis, after which PBMCs were separated by Ficoll-Histopaque density gradient centrifugation and cryopreserved in liquid nitrogen vapor phase. Analytical flow cytometry was used to check the purity and quantity of each magnetically sorted T cell population. Genomic DNA was isolated from every sorted fraction and measured by UV absorbance on a Nanodrop 2000c. The data derive from a study of shared clonotypes between healthy human individuals (dated by TCRdb to about 2020). Background on the whole study: The cohort comprised a couple of women and a few men aged 18 to 49 years. Per donor, leukapheresis produced somewhere between about 0.8 and 9 billion PBMCs. To estimate repertoire size and how much clonotypes are shared between individuals, the study performed deep sequencing of blood TCR repertoires from a handful of healthy adults. For each donor, three plates each were used for CD4 naive and CD4 memory, two plates were used for CD8 naive, and one plate was used for CD8 memory. Different laboratories and diverse techniques were used to prepare libraries and sequence TCR repertoires, to increase sequencing depth and limit assay-specific biases.

TCR CDR3 regions were amplified from genomic DNA by multiplex PCR using the deep immunoSEQ assay. Genomic DNA extracted from each cell subset was distributed evenly over all wells of several immunoSEQ 96-well plates, and each plate served as one replicate. For sorted subsets, 200 ng of genomic DNA, equivalent to around 30,000 T cell genomes, went into each replicate PCR. Purified libraries were quantified with a Qubit 3.0 fluorometer, sized on a Bioanalyzer 2100, and re-quantified with the KAPA Library Quantification kit. A separate single-read 150-cycle Illumina NextSeq 550 flow cell was used to sequence each immunoSEQ 96-well plate. As for the original processing: Because the immunoSEQ output included only junctional sequences and no quality scores, the filtering could not be the same as the filtering used for full-length reads. To assign V/J genes and CDR3, sequences were annotated against IMGT germline references using PyIR, a Python wrapper for IgBLAST v1.9. Any read was removed if the V/J assignment was weak (E-value above 1e-6), the CDR3 was missing, or the read contained stop codons, out-of-frame junctions, or ambiguous translated residues. V3J clonotypes were defined as sequences sharing an identical inferred V gene, J gene, and CDR3 amino acid sequence. To compute the percentage overlap between repertoires, the number of shared unique clonotypes was divided by the size of the smaller repertoire. Three approaches were used to assess repertoire richness: RTK rarefaction, the Chao1 estimator, and Recon v2.1 estimates of unobserved clonotypes. OLGA was used to compute generation probabilities for all TCRbeta clonotypes that the gDNA method yielded from a handful of donors. The table was pulled from immuneACCESS by TCRdb, which kept in-frame rearrangements only. Such tables lose some clones; where checked, under half of the loss comes from unresolved V genes, and the rest has no known cause. V, J and clone size reflect that table, while D and trimming were determined from the DNA. Here the sample has about 800,000 clones; 90% to 98% occur a single time. Of the sample, under 0.25% is held by the ten largest clones.

Germline trimming: 3 bases from V, 2 bases from J; junction bases outside gene matches: 10. CDR1 and CDR2 are drawn from the germline V gene: SNHLY, FYNNEI. From its cysteine to its phenylalanine, the CDR3 spans 16 amino acids. The sequence is cut down to CDR3 DNA, 48 bases in frame from base 1. Paper-wide results and their limitations: Naive subsets generally had larger estimated clonotype richness than memory subsets. Higher generation probabilities were observed for clonotypes shared by all four sorted-subset donors than for non-shared clonotypes. The small number of donors limited the genetic and exposure-history diversity represented. Sampling was restricted to blood, and TCR repertoires in tissues likely differ from the TCR repertoires found in blood. Pairwise subsampling led to the expectation that sequencing depth would affect the degree of clonotype sharing among donors. Approximately 5% of naive CD4, 3.5% of naive CD8, about 2.5% of memory CD4, and less than 0.45% of memory CD8 clonotypes were shared across a few donors. Even with the large sequencing depth, rarefaction of the sorted-subset datasets indicated that sequencing was incomplete.

The specimen was naive CD8+ T cells sorted from blood. The sample's cell subset or site label, in plain terms: CD45RA+CCR7+. The receptor's source is a young man in good health. The chain joins TRBV2 to TRBJ2-7; TRBD2 lines up with 7 middle nucleotides. The DNA sequence reads TGTGCCAGCAGTGATATGGGCGGGACTACCACCTACGAGCAGTACTTC. Its protein reads: CASSDMGGTTTYEQYF. The reference TRBV2 and TRBJ2-7 proteins fill in what lies around the CDR3, so the full variable domain reads EPEVTQTPSHQVTQMGQEVILRCVPISNHLYFYWYRQILGQKVEFLVSFYNNEISEKSEIFDDQFSVERPDGSNFTLKIRSTKLEDSAMYFCASSDMGGTTTYEQYFGPGTRLTVT.